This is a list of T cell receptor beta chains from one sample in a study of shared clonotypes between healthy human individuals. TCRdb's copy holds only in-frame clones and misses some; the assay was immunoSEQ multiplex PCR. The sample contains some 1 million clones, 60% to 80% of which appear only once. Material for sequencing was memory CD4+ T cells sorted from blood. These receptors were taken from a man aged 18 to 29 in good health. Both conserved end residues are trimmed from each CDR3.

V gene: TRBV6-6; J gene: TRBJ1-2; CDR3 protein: ASSDGGRGYT
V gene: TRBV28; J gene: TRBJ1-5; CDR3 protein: ASSLNGVQPQH
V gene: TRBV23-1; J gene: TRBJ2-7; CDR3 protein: ASPTGQGFNNISYEQY
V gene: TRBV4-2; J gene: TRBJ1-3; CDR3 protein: ASSPGTGTGNTIY
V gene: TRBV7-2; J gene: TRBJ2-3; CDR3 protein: ASSLARDSRPDTQY
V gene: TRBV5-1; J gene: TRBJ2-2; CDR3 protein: ASSLPGPNTGELF
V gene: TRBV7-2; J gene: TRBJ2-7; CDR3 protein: ASSVPGLAGGYEQY
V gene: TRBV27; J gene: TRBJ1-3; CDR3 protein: ASRDQALGNTIY
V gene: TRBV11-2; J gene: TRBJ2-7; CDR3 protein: ASGSSLEYPEQY
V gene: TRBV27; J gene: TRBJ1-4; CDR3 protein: ASSSNEKLF
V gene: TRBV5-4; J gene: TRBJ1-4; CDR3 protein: ASSLRTGSVEKLF
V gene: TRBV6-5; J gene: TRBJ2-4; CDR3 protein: ASSRTGGENIQY
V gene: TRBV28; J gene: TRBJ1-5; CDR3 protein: ASSLTTGTNQPQH
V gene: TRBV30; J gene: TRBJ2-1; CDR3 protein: AWSRGGRARDEQF
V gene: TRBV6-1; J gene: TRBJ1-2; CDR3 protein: ASRPASDRGHGYT
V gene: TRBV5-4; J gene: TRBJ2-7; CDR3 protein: ASSGTESYEQY
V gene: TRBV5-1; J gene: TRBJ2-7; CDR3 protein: ASSLDVTGPYEQY
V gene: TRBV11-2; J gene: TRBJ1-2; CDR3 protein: ASRSVSGGLYGYT
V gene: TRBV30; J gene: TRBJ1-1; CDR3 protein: AWSQRDTEAF
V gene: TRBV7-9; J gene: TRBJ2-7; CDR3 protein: ASSLEVVGAPYEQY
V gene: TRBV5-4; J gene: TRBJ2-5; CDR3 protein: ASSLRGKETQY
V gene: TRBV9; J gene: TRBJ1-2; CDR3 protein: ASSVAKGRTPPYGYT
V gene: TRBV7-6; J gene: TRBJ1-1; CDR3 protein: ASSLSSRTEAF
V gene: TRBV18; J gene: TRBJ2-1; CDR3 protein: ASSSGHTYNEQF
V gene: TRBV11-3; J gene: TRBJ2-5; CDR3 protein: ASSSFSYQETQY
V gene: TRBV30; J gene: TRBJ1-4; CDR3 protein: AWTTGKVGEKLF
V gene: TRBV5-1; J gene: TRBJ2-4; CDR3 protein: ASSLGGTAKNIQY
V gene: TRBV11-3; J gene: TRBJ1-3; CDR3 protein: ASSPRWTGVGNTIY
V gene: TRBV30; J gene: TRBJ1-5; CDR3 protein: AWSGGQGSQPQH
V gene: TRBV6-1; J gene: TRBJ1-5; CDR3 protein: ATRRTGGDQPQH
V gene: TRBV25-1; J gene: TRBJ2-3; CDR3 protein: ASSVTESTDTQY
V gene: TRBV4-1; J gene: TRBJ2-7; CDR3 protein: ASSQDIGQFRLNTYEQY
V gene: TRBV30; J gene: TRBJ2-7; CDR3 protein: AWSSARTDAGSYEQY
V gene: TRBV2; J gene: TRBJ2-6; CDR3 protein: ASRQGSSGANVLT
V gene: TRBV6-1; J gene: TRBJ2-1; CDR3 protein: ASAPGGGSYNEQF
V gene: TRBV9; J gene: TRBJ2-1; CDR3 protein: ASSGGTSRYNEQF
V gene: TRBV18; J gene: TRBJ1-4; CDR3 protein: ASSPPSSSNEKLF
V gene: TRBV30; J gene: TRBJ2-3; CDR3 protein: AWRSGGVDTQY
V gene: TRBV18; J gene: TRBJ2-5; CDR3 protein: ASSPLAGAQETQY
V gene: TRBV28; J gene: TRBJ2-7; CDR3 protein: ASSLGAGPHEQY
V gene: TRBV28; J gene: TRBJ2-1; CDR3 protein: ASSSPEATHEQF
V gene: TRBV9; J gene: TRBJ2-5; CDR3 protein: ASSVGQGLQETQY
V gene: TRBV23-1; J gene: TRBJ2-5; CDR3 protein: ASSPNATGGDETQY
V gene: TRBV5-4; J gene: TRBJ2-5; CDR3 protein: ASSLVSGGFQETQY